This T cell receptor (beta chain) was observed in a study of identical twins. General observations from the study: Invariant MAIT and iNKT cells may have partly biased zero-insertion analyses.

cDNA carried unique molecular identifiers, and a universal primer site was added by template switching. TCRdb used MiXCR to reprocess the 5' RACE reads, holding one entry per CDR3 protein. The sample contains about 720,000 distinct CDR3 sequences, 8% to 9% of which appear only once. J was trimmed by 4 bases and V by 3 bases; bases with no gene match: 10. Germline CDR1 and CDR2: SQVTM and ANQGSEA. This CDR3 has 16 residues. This clonotype was detected ten times or more. Its antigen is not identified. With no exceptions, donors were healthy Caucasians. The same specimen was also included in a second study, on yellow fever vaccine responses in identical twins.

What was sequenced was PBMCs. This clonotype was sampled from a woman younger than 35 in good health. The chain carries TRBV29-1 and TRBJ2-4; 9 positions agree with TRBD1. The CDR3 DNA reads as TGCAGCGTTGAGGCCCTACAGGGGGCTGGTAAAAACATTCAGTACTTC. It is translated as CSVEALQGAGKNIQYF.